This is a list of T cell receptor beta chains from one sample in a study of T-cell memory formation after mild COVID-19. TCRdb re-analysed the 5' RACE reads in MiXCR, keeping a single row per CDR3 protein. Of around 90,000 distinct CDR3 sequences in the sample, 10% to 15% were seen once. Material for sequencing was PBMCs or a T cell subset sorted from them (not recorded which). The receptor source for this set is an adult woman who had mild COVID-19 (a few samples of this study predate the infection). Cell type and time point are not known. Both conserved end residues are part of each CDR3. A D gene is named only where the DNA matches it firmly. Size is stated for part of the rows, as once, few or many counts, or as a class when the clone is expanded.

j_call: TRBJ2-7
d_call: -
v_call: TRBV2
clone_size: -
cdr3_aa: CASSDPAGEQYF
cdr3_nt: TGTGCCAGCAGTGATCCCGCCGGCGAGCAGTACTTC

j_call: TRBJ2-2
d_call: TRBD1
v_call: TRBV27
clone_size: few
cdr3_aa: CASSPRSYGTAVTGELFF
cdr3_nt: TGTGCCAGCAGTCCACGGTCCTACGGGACAGCGGTCACCGGGGAGCTGTTTTTT

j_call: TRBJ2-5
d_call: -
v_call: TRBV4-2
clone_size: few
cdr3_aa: CASSQEVGETQYF
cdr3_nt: TGTGCCAGCAGCCAAGAAGTAGGAGAGACCCAGTACTTC

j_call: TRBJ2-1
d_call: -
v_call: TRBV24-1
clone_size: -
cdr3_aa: CATSDWRLADNEQFF
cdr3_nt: TGTGCCACCAGTGATTGGCGGCTAGCTGATAATGAGCAGTTCTTC

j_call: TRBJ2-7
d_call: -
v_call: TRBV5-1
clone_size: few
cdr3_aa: CASSLGWGTAAYEQYF
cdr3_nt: TGCGCCAGCAGCTTGGGGTGGGGAACCGCTGCCTACGAGCAGTACTTC

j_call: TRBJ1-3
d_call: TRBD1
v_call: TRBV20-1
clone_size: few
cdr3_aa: CSAGDRGRSGNTIYF
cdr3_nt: TGCAGTGCTGGAGACAGGGGTCGCTCTGGAAACACCATATATTTT

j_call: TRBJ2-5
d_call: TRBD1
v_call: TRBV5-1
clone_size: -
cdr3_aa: CASSITGTAYQETQYF
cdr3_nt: TGCGCCAGCAGCATTACCGGGACAGCGTACCAAGAGACCCAGTACTTC

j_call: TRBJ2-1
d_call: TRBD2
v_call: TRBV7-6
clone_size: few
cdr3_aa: CASSATSPLAGGSSYNEQFF
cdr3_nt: TGTGCCAGCAGCGCCACGTCGCCACTAGCGGGGGGGAGCTCCTACAATGAGCAGTTCTTC

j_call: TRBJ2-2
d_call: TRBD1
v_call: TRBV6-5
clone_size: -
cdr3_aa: CASSTGASLTGELFF
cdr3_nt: TGTGCCAGCAGTACAGGGGCCTCTCTCACCGGGGAGCTGTTTTTT

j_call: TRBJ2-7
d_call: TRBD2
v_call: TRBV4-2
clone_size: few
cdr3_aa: CASSQGVLAGYEQYF
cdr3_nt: TGTGCCAGCAGCCAAGGTGTGCTAGCGGGGTACGAGCAGTACTTC

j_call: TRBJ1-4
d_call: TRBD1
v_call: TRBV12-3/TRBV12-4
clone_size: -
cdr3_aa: CASRGQGVREKLFF
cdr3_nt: TGTGCCAGCAGGGGTCAGGGGGTTAGGGAAAAACTGTTTTTT

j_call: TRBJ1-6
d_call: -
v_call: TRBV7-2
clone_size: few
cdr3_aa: CASSLGQFLGSPLHF
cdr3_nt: TGTGCCAGCAGCCTAGGACAGTTTCTGGGGTCACCCCTCCACTTT

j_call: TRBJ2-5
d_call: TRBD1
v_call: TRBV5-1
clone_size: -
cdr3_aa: CASSSGQVGETQYF
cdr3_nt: TGCGCCAGCAGCTCCGGACAGGTTGGCGAGACCCAGTACTTC

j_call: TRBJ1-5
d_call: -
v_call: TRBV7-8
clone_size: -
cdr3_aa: CASSLVGAGNQPQHF
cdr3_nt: TGTGCCAGCAGCTTAGTGGGGGCCGGAAATCAGCCCCAGCATTTT

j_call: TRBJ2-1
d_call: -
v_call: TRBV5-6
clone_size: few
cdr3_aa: CASSSTVAGEQFF
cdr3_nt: TGTGCCAGCAGCTCCACCGTAGCTGGGGAGCAGTTCTTC

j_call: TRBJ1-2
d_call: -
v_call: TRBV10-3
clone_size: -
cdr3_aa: CAISESSQGTVNYGYTF
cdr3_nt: TGTGCCATCAGTGAGTCGTCGCAGGGGACCGTTAACTATGGCTACACCTTC

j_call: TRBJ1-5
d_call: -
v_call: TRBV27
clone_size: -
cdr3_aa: CASRPPGDSNQPQHF
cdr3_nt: TGTGCCAGCAGACCCCCTGGGGATAGCAATCAGCCCCAGCATTTT

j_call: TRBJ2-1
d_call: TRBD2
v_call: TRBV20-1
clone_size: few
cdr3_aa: CSARDPGRGAYNEQFF
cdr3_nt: TGCAGTGCTAGAGATCCGGGGCGGGGGGCCTACAATGAGCAGTTCTTC

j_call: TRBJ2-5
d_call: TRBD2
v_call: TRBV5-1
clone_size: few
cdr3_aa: CASSSPETSGGAFGETQYF
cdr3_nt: TGCGCCAGCAGCTCGCCTGAGACTAGCGGGGGGGCGTTCGGTGAGACCCAGTACTTC

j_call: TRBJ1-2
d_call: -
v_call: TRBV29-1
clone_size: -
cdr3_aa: CSVVGNANGYTF
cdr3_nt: TGCAGCGTTGTCGGGAACGCAAATGGCTACACCTTC

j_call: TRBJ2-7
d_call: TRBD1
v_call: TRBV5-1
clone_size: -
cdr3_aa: CASSLEWTGVYEQYF
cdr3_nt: TGCGCCAGCAGCTTGGAGTGGACAGGGGTGTACGAGCAGTACTTC

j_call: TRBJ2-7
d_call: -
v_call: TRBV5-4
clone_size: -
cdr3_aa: CASRPGVLGYEQYF
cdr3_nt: TGTGCCAGCAGGCCGGGCGTCCTAGGGTACGAGCAGTACTTC

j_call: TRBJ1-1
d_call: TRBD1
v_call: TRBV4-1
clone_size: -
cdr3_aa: CASSQGQGGGTEAFF
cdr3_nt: TGCGCCAGCAGCCAAGGACAGGGCGGGGGCACTGAAGCTTTCTTT

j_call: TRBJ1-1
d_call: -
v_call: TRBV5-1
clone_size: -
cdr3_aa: CASSLGGDTEAFF
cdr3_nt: TGCGCCAGCAGCTTGGGAGGGGACACTGAAGCTTTCTTT

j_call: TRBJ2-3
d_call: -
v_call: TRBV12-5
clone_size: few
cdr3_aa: CASALGSGQYF
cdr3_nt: TGTGCTAGTGCCCTCGGTTCTGGGCAGTATTTT

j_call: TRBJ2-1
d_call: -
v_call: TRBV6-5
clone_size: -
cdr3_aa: CASRGHLSSYNEQFF
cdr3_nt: TGTGCCAGTAGGGGACACCTAAGCTCCTACAATGAGCAGTTCTTC

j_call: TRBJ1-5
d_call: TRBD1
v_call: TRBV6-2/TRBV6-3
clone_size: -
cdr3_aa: CASSYGQGAQPQHF
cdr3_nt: TGTGCCAGCAGTTACGGTCAGGGGGCTCAGCCCCAGCATTTT

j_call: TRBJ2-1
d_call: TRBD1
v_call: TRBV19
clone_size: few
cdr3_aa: CASSYRGLGPFFEQFF
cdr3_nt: TGTGCCAGTAGTTACAGGGGGCTCGGACCATTCTTTGAGCAGTTCTTC

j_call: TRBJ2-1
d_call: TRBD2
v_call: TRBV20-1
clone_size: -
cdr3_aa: CSATWTSGVLGEQFF
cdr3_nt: TGCAGTGCGACTTGGACTAGCGGGGTATTAGGTGAGCAGTTCTTC

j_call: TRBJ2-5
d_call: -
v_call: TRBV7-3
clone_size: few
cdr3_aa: CASSLTFGNPMQETQYF
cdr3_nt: TGTGCCAGCAGCTTAACGTTCGGCAACCCCATGCAAGAGACCCAGTACTTC

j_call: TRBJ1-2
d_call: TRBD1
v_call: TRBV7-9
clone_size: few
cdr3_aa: CASVPGLLRGRDGYTF
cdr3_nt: TGTGCCAGCGTCCCAGGGTTGCTCAGGGGGCGTGATGGCTACACCTTC

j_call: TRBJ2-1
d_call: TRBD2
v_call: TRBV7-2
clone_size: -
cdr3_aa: CASTFTGGLIGNEQFF
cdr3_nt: TGTGCCAGCACCTTTACGGGGGGACTTATCGGGAATGAGCAGTTCTTC

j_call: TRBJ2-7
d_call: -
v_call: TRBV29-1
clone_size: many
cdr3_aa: CSVTFSYEQYF
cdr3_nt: TGCAGCGTTACGTTCTCCTACGAGCAGTACTTC

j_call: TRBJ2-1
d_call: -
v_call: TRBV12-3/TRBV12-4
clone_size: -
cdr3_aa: CAVSRADTYNEQFF
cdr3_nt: TGTGCGGTATCGCGGGCCGATACATACAATGAGCAGTTCTTC

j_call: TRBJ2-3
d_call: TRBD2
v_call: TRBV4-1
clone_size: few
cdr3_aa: CASSPPSGTSGRTDTQYF
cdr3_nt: TGCGCCAGCAGCCCACCCTCCGGGACTAGCGGTCGCACAGATACGCAGTATTTT

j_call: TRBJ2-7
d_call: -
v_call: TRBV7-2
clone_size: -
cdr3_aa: CASSLAAGTPVYEQYF
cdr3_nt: TGTGCCAGCAGCTTAGCCGCCGGGACTCCGGTCTACGAGCAGTACTTC

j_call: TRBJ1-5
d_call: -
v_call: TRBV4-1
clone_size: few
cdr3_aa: CASSRRWQGNQPQHF
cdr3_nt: TGCGCCAGCAGCCGCAGGTGGCAGGGAAATCAGCCCCAGCATTTT

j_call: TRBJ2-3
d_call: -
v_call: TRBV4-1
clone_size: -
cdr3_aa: CASSQTEMSTQYF
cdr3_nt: TGCGCCAGCAGCCAGACTGAAATGAGTACGCAGTATTTT

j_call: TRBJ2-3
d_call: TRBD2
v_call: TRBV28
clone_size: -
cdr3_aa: CASSWTSGRDTQYF
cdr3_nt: TGTGCCAGCAGCTGGACTAGTGGGCGGGATACGCAGTATTTT

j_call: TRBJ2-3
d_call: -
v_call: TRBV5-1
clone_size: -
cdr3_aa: CASSLSSTDTQYF
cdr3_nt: TGCGCCAGCAGCTTGAGTAGCACAGATACGCAGTATTTT

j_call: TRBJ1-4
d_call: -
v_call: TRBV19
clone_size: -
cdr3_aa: CASSGLGEKLFF
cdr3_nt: TGTGCCAGTAGTGGTCTAGGGGAAAAACTGTTTTTT

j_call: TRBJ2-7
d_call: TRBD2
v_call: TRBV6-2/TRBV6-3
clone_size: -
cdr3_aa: CASSYDSGEAVAYEQYF
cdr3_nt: TGTGCCAGCAGTTACGACAGCGGGGAGGCCGTAGCCTACGAGCAGTACTTC

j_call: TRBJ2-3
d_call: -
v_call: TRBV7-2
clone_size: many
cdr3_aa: CASSLGQPDTQYF
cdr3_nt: TGTGCCAGCAGCTTAGGACAGCCAGATACGCAGTATTTT

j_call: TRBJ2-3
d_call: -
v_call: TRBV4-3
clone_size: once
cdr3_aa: CASSLGIASDTQYF
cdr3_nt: TGCGCCAGCAGCCTCGGGATAGCTTCAGATACGCAGTATTTT

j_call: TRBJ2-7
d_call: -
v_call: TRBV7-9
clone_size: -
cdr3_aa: CASSLGGGLSYEQYF
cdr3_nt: TGTGCCAGCAGCTTAGGCGGGGGCCTATCCTACGAGCAGTACTTC

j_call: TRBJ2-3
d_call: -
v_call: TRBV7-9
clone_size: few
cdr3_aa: CASSQPLAEGNTDTQYF
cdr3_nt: TGTGCCAGCAGCCAACCCTTAGCGGAGGGCAACACAGATACGCAGTATTTT

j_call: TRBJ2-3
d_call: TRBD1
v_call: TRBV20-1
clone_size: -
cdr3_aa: CSAQGQGSNRRLGDTQYF
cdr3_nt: TGCAGTGCCCAAGGACAGGGAAGTAACAGGAGGTTAGGAGATACGCAGTATTTT

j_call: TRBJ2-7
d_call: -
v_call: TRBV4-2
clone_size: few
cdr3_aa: CASSHWFGESETYEQYF
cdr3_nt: TGTGCCAGCAGCCATTGGTTTGGGGAATCAGAAACCTACGAGCAGTACTTC

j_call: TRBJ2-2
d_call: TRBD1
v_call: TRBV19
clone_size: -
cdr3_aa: CASSIGGQGAGGELFF
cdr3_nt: TGTGCCAGTAGTATAGGGGGACAGGGGGCTGGCGGGGAGCTGTTTTTT

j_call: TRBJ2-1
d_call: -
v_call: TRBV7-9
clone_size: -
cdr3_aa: CASSHAWGEQFF
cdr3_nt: TGTGCCAGCAGCCATGCCTGGGGTGAGCAGTTCTTC

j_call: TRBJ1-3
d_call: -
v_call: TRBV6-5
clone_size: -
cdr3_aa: CASSSLKGADTIYF
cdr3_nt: TGTGCCAGCAGTTCTCTCAAAGGGGCTGACACCATATATTTT

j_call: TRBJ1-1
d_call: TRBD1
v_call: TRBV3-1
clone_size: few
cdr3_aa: CASSQGEGARKNTEAFF
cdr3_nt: TGTGCCAGCAGCCAAGGAGAGGGGGCGAGAAAAAACACTGAAGCTTTCTTT

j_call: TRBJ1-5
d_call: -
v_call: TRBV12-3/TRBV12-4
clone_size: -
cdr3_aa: CASSRGLYSNQPQHF
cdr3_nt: TGTGCCAGCAGTCGTGGGCTGTATAGCAATCAGCCCCAGCATTTT

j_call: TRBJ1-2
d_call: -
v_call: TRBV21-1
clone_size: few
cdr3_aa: CASSPDGYTF
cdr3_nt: TGTGCCAGCAGCCCTGATGGCTACACCTTC

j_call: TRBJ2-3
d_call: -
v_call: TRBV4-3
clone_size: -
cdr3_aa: CASSPTTTDTQYF
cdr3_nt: TGCGCCAGCAGCCCGACCACCACAGATACGCAGTATTTT

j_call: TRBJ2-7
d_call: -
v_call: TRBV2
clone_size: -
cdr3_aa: CASSETGTLYEQYF
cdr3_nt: TGTGCCAGCAGTGAGACAGGAACCCTCTACGAGCAGTACTTC

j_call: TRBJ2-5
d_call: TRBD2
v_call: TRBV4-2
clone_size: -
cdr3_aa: CASSQDSPLTSGGAWETQYF
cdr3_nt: TGTGCCAGCAGCCAAGATTCGCCGTTGACTAGCGGGGGGGCGTGGGAGACCCAGTACTTC

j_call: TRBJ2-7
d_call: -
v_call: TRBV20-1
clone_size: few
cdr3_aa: CSARDTPPAGRDEQYF
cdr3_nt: TGCAGTGCTAGAGATACCCCCCCGGCAGGGCGCGACGAGCAGTACTTC

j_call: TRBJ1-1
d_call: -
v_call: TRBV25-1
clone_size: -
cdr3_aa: CASSEILPGTQNTEAFF
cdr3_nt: TGTGCCAGCAGTGAAATCCTCCCCGGGACCCAGAACACTGAAGCTTTCTTT

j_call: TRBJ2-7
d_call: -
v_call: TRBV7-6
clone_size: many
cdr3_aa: CASSFVQTGEQYF
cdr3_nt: TGTGCCAGCAGCTTCGTGCAGACTGGCGAGCAGTACTTC